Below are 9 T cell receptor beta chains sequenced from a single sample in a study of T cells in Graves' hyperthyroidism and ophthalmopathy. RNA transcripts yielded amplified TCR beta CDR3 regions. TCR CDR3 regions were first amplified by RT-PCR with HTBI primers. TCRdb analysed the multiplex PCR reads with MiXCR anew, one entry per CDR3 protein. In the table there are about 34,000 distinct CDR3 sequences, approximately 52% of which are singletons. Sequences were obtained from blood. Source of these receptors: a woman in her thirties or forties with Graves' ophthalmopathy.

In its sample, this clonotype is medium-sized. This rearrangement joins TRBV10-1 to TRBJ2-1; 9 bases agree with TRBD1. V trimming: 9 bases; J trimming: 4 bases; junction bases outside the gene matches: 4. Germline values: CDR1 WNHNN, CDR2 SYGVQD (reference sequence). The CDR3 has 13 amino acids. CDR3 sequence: CARPGQGYNEQFF. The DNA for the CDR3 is TGCGCCAGGCCGGGACAGGGATACAATGAGCAGTTCTTC.

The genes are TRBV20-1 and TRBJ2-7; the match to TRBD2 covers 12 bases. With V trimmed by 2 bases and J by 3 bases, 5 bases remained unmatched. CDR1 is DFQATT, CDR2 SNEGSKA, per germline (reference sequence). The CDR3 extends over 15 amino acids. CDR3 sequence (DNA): TGCAGTGCTAGACTAGCGGGAGGGGGGATCTACGAGCAGTACTTC. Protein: CSARLAGGGIYEQYF.

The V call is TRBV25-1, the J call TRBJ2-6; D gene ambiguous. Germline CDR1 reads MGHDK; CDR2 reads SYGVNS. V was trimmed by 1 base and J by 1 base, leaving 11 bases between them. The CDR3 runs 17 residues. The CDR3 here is CASSEFGVGSGANVLTF. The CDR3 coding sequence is TGTGCCAGCAGTGAATTCGGCGTAGGGTCTGGGGCCAACGTCCTGACTTTC.

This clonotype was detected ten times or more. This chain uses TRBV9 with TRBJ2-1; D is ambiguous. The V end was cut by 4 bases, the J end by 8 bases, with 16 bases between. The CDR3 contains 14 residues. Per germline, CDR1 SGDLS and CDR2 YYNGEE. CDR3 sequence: CASSLLPERHEQFF. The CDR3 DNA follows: TGTGCCAGCAGCCTTCTGCCTGAGCGCCATGAGCAGTTCTTC. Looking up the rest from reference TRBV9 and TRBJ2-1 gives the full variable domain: DSGVTQTPKHLITATGQRVTLRCSPRSGDLSVYWYQQSLDQGLQFLIQYYNGEERAKGNILERFSAQQFPDLHSELNLSSLELGDSALYFCASSLLPERHEQFFGPGTRLTVL.

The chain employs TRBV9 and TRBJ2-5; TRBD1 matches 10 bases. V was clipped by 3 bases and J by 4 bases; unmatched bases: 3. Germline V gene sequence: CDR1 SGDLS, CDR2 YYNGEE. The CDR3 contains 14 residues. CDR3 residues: CASSERTGGETQYF. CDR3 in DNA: TGTGCCAGCAGCGAGAGGACAGGGGGAGAGACCCAGTACTTC.

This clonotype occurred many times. CDR3 region: CSFKGAGSNTGELFF. The DNA of the CDR3 is TGCAGTTTTAAAGGTGCGGGATCGAACACCGGGGAGCTGTTTTTT. The chain carries TRBV29-1 and TRBJ2-2; weak D call: TRBD2 (6 bases). This CDR3 comprises 15 residues. Germline assignment: CDR1 SQVTM and CDR2 ANQGSEA.

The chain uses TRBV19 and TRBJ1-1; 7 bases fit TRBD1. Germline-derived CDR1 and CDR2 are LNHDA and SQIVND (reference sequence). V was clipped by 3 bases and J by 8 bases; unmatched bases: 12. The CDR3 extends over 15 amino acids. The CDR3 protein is CASSIMAGGRTEAFF. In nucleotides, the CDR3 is TGTGCCAGTAGTATTATGGCAGGGGGGAGAACGGAAGCTTTCTTT. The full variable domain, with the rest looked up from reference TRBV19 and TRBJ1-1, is DGGITQSPKYLFRKEGQNVTLSCEQNLNHDAMYWYRQDPGQGLRLIYYSQIVNDFQKGDIAEGYSVSREKKESFPLTVTSAQKNPTAFYLCASSIMAGGRTEAFFGQGTRLTVV.

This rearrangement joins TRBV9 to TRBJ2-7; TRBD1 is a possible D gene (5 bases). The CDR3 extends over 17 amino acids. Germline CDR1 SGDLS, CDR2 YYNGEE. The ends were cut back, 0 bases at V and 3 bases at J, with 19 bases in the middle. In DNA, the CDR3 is TGTGCCAGCAGCGTAGAATTAGGGGATAGTCCTCGCTACGAGCAGTACTTC. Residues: CASSVELGDSPRYEQYF. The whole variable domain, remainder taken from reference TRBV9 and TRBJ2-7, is DSGVTQTPKHLITATGQRVTLRCSPRSGDLSVYWYQQSLDQGLQFLIQYYNGEERAKGNILERFSAQQFPDLHSELNLSSLELGDSALYFCASSVELGDSPRYEQYFGPGTRLTVT.

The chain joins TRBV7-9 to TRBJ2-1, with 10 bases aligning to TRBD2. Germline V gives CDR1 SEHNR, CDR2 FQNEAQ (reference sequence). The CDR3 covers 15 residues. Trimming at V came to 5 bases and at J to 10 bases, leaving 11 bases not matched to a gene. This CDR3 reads CASSRGLAIIPEQFF. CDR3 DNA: TGTGCCAGCAGCCGGGGACTAGCGATTATTCCCGAGCAGTTCTTC.